The entry below gives a single TCR beta chain sequence along with its context. Antigen: not known. This specimen belongs to a study of T cells after yellow fever vaccination. Regarding the study as a whole: Repertoires sorted by FACS could include abundant clonotypes that are contaminants from the bulk population. The secondary response showed a weaker magnitude and a faster peak, day 5 versus 15. Shared CD4/CD8 clonotypes were a small share, likely from convergent recombination.

Template switching with 5'RACE generated the TCR cDNA and added a universal primer site and UMIs. TCRdb passed the 5' RACE reads through MiXCR, listing each CDR3 protein once. The sample holds some 340,000 distinct CDR3 sequences; around 10% are singletons and the top ten take under 4%. This CDR3 region has 12 residues. V was pared by 5 bases and J by 5 bases, with 10 bases between. Germline loops: CDR1 SGHRS, CDR2 YFSETQ. The J gene is TRBJ1-2, the V gene TRBV5-1; D perhaps matches TRBD1 (6 bases). The TCR originated in a man younger than 35 who received the YFV17D yellow fever vaccine. The sequencing here drew on CD4+ T cells sorted from PBMCs, taken 45 days after the yellow fever booster vaccination. DNA for the CDR3: TGCGCCAGCAGTACGGACAGTTATGGCTACACCTTC. Translation gives CASSTDSYGYTF.